This T cell receptor beta chain was documented in a study of T cell responses to AZD1222 COVID-19 vaccine. Overall study context: Researchers grouped second doses given at about 4 or about 12 weeks into one pool. Findings and caveats of the study: At baseline, seropositivity was found in only 6 or 7 AZD1222 recipients. Repertoire samples came only from after the peak T cell response.

To note about this clone: Its cognate antigen is unknown.

Only in-frame clones appear in the TCRdb table, and some are missing; sequencing was by immunoSEQ multiplex PCR. The table records about 130,000 clones, over 75% of them present only once. The CDR3 contains 14 residues. CDR1 is SGHVS and CDR2 is FQNEAQ in the germline V gene. Trimming removed 1 base from V and 4 bases from J, with 8 bases in between. This receptor was taken from an adult in good health. The chain couples TRBV7-8 to TRBJ1-3; D is undetermined. The specimen comprised peripheral blood, sampled on day 0 of AZD1222 vaccination. In DNA, the CDR3 is TGTGCCAGCAGCTTAGAAGGTACCGGAAACACCATATATTTT. Encoded protein: CASSLEGTGNTIYF.